Listed here are 13 T cell receptor beta chains from one sample, sequenced in a study of technical replicates of blood from several donors (dated by TCRdb to 2016 to 2017). Receptor libraries were prepared by the immunoSEQ multiplex PCR assay. Not all clones reach the TCRdb copy of this immuneACCESS table, which keeps in-frame sequences only. Checked studies attribute under half of the gap to unresolved V genes and leave the rest unexplained. Within this sample are about 70,000 clones, with around 97% of them counted one time only. The top ten constitute 0.21% of the sample. Sequencing was performed on T cells isolated from PBMCs. These receptors all stem from a human donor in good health.

The rearrangement uses TRBV7-8 and TRBJ2-5; the match to TRBD2 covers 9 bases. Germline CDR1 reads SGHVS; CDR2 reads FQNEAQ. CDR3 length: 12 residues. For the CDR3, the DNA is TGTGCGGCGGGAGGGGGAAGGGAGACCCAGTACTTC. Amino acids: CAAGGGRETQYF.

The V and J genes are TRBV5-4 and TRBJ2-1, with D unresolved. The germline CDR1 and CDR2 sequences are SGHNT and YYREEE (reference sequence). CDR3 length: 15 amino acids. Trimming removed 2 bases from V and 4 bases from J, with 13 bases in between. CDR3 nucleotides: TGTGCCAGCAGCTTCGAGAAGGAGTGGTACAATGAGCAGTTCTTC. As protein: CASSFEKEWYNEQFF.

This chain connects TRBV28 to TRBJ1-2; tentative D call: TRBD1 (6 bases). V lost 7 bases, J lost 4 bases, and 13 bases lay in between. The CDR3 runs 13 residues. The germline V gene encodes CDR1 MDHEN and CDR2 SYDVKM. The CDR3 DNA follows: TGTGCCAGCACTCCCCAGGGGAGCTATGGCTACACCTTC. Protein product: CASTPQGSYGYTF.

V gene TRBV27 combines with J gene TRBJ1-1; D call uncertain. V lost 6 bases, J lost 1 base, and 6 bases lay in between. Germline lookup yields CDR1 MNHEY and CDR2 SMNVEV (reference sequence). The CDR3 is 12 amino acids. Written as DNA, the CDR3 is TGTGCCAGCAGACAGCAGAACACTGAAGCTTTCTTT. Protein product: CASRQQNTEAFF.

The rearrangement joins TRBV5-4 to TRBJ1-1; D ambiguous. Per the germline V gene, CDR1 is SGHNT and CDR2 is YYREEE (reference sequence). The V gene lost 2 bases and the J gene lost 6 bases, with 5 bases spanning the gap. This CDR3 has 11 amino acids. The CDR3 bases are TGTGCCAGCAGCTTCCGAGCTGAAGCTTTCTTT. Translated: CASSFRAEAFF.

The chain carries TRBV28 and TRBJ2-5, with 11 nucleotides matching TRBD2. There are 17 residues in the CDR3. V dropped 6 bases and J dropped 2; count of bases not matched to a gene: 11. Germline CDR1 and CDR2: MDHEN and SYDVKM. The CDR3 DNA sequence: TGTGCCAGCAGCCTCCTAGGACTAGCGGGCCCTCAAGAGACCCAGTACTTC. Translation: CASSLLGLAGPQETQYF.

The rearrangement uses TRBV9 and TRBJ1-5, with D possibly matching TRBD1 (5 bases). Germline CDR1 SGDLS, CDR2 YYNGEE. The CDR3 totals 14 residues. Trimming stripped 0 bases from V and 6 bases from J, with 10 bases between. The CDR3 DNA sequence: TGTGCCAGCAGCGTAGTCACAGGCCGTCAGCCCCAGCATTTT. Translating it yields CASSVVTGRQPQHF.

The chain recombines TRBV10-3 with TRBJ2-7; 11 positions agree with TRBD2. V was clipped by 3 bases and J by 7 bases; unmatched bases: 2. The CDR3 extends over 13 amino acids. Germline CDR1 reads ENHRY; CDR2 reads SYGVKD. The CDR3 protein is CAISEGLAGEQYF. For the CDR3, the DNA is TGTGCCATCAGTGAAGGACTAGCGGGTGAGCAGTACTTC.

This sequence joins TRBV7-9 and TRBJ1-4, with TRBD1 identical over 7 bases. Trimming removed 1 base from V and 8 bases from J; junction bases left unmatched: 10. Germline CDR1 is SEHNR and CDR2 is FQNEAQ (reference sequence). CDR3 length: 16 residues. The CDR3 coding sequence is TGTGCCAGCAGCTTAGGACCGCTGACAGGGAGGGAAAAACTGTTTTTT. Translation: CASSLGPLTGREKLFF.

The chain employs TRBV27 and TRBJ2-7; D perhaps matches TRBD2 (5 bases). Germline CDR1 MNHEY, CDR2 SMNVEV (reference sequence). This CDR3 has 14 amino acids. The V gene lost 3 bases and the J gene lost 4 bases, with 13 bases spanning the gap. Here the CDR3 DNA reads TGTGCCAGCAGTTTTTTAGCGACCAATTACGAGCAGTACTTC. Translation: CASSFLATNYEQYF.

The chain carries TRBV27 and TRBJ1-1; unclear D gene. Germline V CDR1 and CDR2: MNHEY, SMNVEV (reference sequence). V was shortened by 2 bases and J by 2 bases, with 9 bases between the two germline ends. The CDR3 extends over 14 amino acids. The CDR3 reads CASSLTAANTEAFF. The CDR3 DNA sequence: TGTGCCAGCAGTTTAACGGCGGCTAACACTGAAGCTTTCTTT.

This rearrangement joins TRBV6-6 to TRBJ2-1; 13 positions match TRBD2. The CDR3 runs to 16 residues. The junction had 8 bases not matched to a gene; V was cut back by 6 bases and J by 6 bases. Germline CDR1 reads MNHNY; CDR2 reads SVGAGI (reference sequence). The DNA for the CDR3 is TGTGCCAGCAGCAGCCGACTAGCGGGGGGCGGCAATGAGCAGTTCTTC. Amino acids: CASSSRLAGGGNEQFF.

A note on this clone: The junction differs from germline at one of its ends, possibly a read error. The chain joins TRBV29-1 to TRBJ2-1; 8 nucleotides line up with TRBD2. The CDR3 totals 16 residues. The germline V gene has CDR1 SQVTM and CDR2 ANQGSEA. CDR3 sequence (DNA): TGCAGCGTTAAAGACGGGGGGGCCCTTTATCTAAATGAGCAGTTCTTC. This codes for CSVKDGGALYLNEQFF.